In this sample, the clone carrying this T cell receptor beta chain turned up a few times. Its antigen remains unidentified. Both iRepertoire HTBI primers and Arm-PCR of CDR3 regions were used to build the TCR beta libraries. Each CDR3 protein gets one entry after TCRdb re-called the multiplex PCR reads with MiXCR. Of some 560,000 distinct CDR3 sequences in the sample, roughly 16% were seen once. This sample stems from a study of regulatory T cells in long-lasting Graves disease. Findings and caveats of the study: Persistent Graves' patients showed reduced TCR diversity versus newly diagnosed patients.

Sample time point: newly diagnosed GD, antithyroid drugs for less than 3 months. With RNA extracted from PBMCs as input, the TCR library was made. A volume of approximately 9 milliliters of peripheral blood was collected in EDTA tubes. The CDR3 contains 15 residues. With 5 bases removed from V and 8 bases from J, the gap between germline ends came to 18 bases. Looked up from germline, CDR1 is SGHTA and CDR2 is FQGNSA. These data were also filed under a second study, of T cells in Graves' hyperthyroidism and ophthalmopathy. In that study: Graves' hyperthyroidism qualified as stable when ophthalmopathy did not progress within 18 months. An initial round of RT-PCR targeting the TCR CDR3 relied on the HTBI primer set.

The chain links TRBV7-2 to TRBJ2-2; unclear D gene. Sequenced here: peripheral blood mononuclear cells (PBMCs), sampled at new diagnosis, from a patient treated with antithyroid drugs. The source of this sequence is a woman aged 35-65 years with Graves disease. The CDR3 is CASSIRPAPPGELFF. CDR3 in DNA: TGTGCCAGCAGCATCAGACCGGCACCTCCAGGGGAGCTGTTTTTT.